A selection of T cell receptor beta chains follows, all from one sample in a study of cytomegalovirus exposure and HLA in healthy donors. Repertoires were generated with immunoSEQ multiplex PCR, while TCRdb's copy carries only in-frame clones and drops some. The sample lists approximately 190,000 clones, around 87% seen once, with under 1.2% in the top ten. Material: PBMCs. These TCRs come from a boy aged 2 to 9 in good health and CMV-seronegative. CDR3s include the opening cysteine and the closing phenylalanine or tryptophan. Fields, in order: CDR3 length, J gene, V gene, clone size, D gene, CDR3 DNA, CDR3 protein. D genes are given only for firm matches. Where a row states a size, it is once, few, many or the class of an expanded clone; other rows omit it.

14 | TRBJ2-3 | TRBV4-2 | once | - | TGTGCCAGCAGCCACCCCAGGGTGGAGGGGACGCAGTATTTT | CASSHPRVEGTQYF
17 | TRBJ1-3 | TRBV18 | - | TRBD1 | TGTGCCAGCTCACCCAAGGGACAGGCGTTCTCTGGAAACACCATATATTTT | CASSPKGQAFSGNTIYF
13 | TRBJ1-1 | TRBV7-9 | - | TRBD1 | TGTTCCAGCAGCTTGACAGGGGGCACTGAAGCTTTCTTT | CSSSLTGGTEAFF
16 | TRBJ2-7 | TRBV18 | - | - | TGTGCCAGCTCACCGAGGGCCGGGGACAAACCCTACGAGCAGTACTTC | CASSPRAGDKPYEQYF
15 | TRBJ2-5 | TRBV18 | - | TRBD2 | TGTGCCAGCTCACCACCACTAGCGGGGGAAGAGACCCAGTACTTC | CASSPPLAGEETQYF
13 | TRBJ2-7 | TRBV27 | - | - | TGTGCCAGCAGTTACGGGAGCACCTACGAGCAGTACTTC | CASSYGSTYEQYF
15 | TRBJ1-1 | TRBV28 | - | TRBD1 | TGTGCCAGCAGTTCCGGAGGAGTAGGGGGCGCTGAAGCTTTCTTT | CASSSGGVGGAEAFF
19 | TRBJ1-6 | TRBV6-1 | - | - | TGTGCCAGCAGTGCGTACCCCGGGGACACGCCAAATCTGGAGTCACCCCTCCACTTT | CASSAYPGDTPNLESPLHF
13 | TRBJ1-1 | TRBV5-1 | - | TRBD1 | TGCGCCAGCAGCTTGGAGACAGGGGACAGAGCTTTCTTT | CASSLETGDRAFF
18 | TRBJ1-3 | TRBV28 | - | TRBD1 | TGTGCCAGCAGTCCAAGACAGGGTATGGGACTCTCTGGAAACACCATATATTTT | CASSPRQGMGLSGNTIYF
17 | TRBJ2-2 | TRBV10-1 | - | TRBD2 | TGCGCCAGCAGTGCGGGACTAGCGGGGTTGAACACCGGGGAGCTGTTTTTT | CASSAGLAGLNTGELFF
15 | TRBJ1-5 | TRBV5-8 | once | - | TGTGCCAGCAGCTCGTACAGGGTAGGAGGTCAGCCCCAGCATTTT | CASSSYRVGGQPQHF
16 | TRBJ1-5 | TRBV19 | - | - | TGTGCCAGTAGTATGACCGGGAGGGATAGCAATCAGCCCCAGCATTTT | CASSMTGRDSNQPQHF
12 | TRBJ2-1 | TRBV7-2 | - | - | TGTGCCAGCATCTCGACTAGTAATGAGCAGTTCTTC | CASISTSNEQFF
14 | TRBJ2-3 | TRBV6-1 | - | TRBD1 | TGTGCCAGCAGTTCCCGGGACAGGACAGATACGCAGTATTTT | CASSSRDRTDTQYF
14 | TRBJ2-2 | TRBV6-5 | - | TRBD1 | TGTGCCAGCAGTTATCAGGGGGCCACCGGGGAGCTGTTTTTT | CASSYQGATGELFF
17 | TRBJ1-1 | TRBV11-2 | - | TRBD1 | TGTGCCAGCAGCTTAGGCCCGGGACAGGGTTACGACACTGAAGCTTTCTTT | CASSLGPGQGYDTEAFF
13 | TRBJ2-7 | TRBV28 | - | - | TGTGCCAGCATCGCCAGGGACTCCTACGAGCAGTACTTC | CASIARDSYEQYF
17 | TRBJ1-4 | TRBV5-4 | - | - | TGTGCCAGCAGCGTACAGGGCCCGATCGCAACTAATGAAAAACTGTTTTTT | CASSVQGPIATNEKLFF
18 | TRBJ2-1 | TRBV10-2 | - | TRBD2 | TGCGCCAGCAGTGAGACCTCTTGGACGGGGGGAGTAGGTAATGAGCAGTTCTTC | CASSETSWTGGVGNEQFF
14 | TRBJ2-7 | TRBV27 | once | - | TGTGCCAGCAGTTCAGGACTTTCATCCTACGAGCAGTACTTC | CASSSGLSSYEQYF
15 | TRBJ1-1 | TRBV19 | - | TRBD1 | TGTGCCAGTAGTGTAGGCCCTGGGACAGACACTGAAGCTTTCTTT | CASSVGPGTDTEAFF